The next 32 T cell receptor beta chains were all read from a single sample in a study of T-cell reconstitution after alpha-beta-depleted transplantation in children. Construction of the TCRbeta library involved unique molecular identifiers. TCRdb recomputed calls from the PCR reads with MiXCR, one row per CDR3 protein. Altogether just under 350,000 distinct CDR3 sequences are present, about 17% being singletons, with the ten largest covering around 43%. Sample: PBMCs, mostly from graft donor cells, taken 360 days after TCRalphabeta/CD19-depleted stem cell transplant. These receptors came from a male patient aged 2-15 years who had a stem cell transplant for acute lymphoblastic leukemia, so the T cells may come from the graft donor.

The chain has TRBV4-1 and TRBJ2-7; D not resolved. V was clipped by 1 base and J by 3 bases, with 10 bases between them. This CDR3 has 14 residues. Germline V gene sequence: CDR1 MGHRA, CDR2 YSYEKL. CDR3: CASSQGYANYEQYF. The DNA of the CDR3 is TGCGCCAGCAGCCAAGGGTACGCAAACTACGAGCAGTACTTC.

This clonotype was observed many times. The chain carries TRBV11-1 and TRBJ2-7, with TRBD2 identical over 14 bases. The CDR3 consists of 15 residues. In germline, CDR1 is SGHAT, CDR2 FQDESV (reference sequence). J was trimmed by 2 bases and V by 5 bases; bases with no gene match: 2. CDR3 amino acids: CASSKTSGRAYEQYF. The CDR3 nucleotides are TGTGCCAGCAGCAAGACTAGCGGGAGGGCCTACGAGCAGTACTTC.

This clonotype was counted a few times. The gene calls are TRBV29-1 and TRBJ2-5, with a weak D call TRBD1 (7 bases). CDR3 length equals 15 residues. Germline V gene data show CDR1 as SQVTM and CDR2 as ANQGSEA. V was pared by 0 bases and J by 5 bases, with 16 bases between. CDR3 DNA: TGCAGCGTTGAAGATCTGGGGGCAGGGGGGGAGACCCAGTACTTC. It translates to CSVEDLGAGGETQYF.

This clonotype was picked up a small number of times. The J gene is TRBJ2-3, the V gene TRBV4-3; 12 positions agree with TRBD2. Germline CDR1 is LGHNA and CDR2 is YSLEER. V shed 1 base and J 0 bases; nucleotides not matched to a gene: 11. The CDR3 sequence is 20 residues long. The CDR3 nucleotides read TGCGCCAGCAGCCAAGTTATGACTAGCGGGAGAGGGAGCAGCACAGATACGCAGTATTTT. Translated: CASSQVMTSGRGSSTDTQYF.

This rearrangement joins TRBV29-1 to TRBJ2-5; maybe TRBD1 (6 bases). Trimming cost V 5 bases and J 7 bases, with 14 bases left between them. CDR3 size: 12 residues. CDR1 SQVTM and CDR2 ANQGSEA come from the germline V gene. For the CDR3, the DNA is TGCAGCGTTCCCAGGGGTTCGGGGACCCAGTACTTC. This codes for CSVPRGSGTQYF.

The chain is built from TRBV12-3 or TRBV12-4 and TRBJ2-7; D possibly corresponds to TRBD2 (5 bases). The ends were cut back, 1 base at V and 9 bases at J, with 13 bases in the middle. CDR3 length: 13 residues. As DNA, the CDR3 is TGTGCCAGCAGTTTAGTCGGGGTTATCGGGCAGTACTTC. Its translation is CASSLVGVIGQYF.

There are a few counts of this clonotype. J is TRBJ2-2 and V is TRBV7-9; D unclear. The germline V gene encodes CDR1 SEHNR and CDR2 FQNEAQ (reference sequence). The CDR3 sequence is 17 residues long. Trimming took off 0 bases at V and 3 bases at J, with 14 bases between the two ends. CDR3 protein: CASSLAPLWRDTGELFF. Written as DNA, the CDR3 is TGTGCCAGCAGCTTAGCCCCCCTTTGGAGAGACACCGGGGAGCTGTTTTTT.

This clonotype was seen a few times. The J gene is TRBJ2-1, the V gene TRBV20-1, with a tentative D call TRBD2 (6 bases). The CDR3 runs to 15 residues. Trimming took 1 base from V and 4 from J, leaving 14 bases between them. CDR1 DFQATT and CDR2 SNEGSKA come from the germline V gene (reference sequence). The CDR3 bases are TGCAGTGCTAGAGGGGACTCCAAGGGGTACAATGAGCAGTTCTTC. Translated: CSARGDSKGYNEQFF.

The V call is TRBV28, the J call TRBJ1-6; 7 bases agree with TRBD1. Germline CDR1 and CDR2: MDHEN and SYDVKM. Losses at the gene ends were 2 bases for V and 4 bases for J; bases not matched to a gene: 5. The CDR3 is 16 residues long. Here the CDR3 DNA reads TGTGCCAGCAGTTTAAGGGACAGCGCTTATAATTCACCCCTCCACTTT. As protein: CASSLRDSAYNSPLHF. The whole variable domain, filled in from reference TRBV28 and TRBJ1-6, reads DVKVTQSSRYLVKRTGEKVFLECVQDMDHENMFWYRQDPGLGLRLIYFSYDVKMKEKGDIPEGYSVSREKKERFSLILESASTNQTSMYLCASSLRDSAYNSPLHFGNGTRLTVT.

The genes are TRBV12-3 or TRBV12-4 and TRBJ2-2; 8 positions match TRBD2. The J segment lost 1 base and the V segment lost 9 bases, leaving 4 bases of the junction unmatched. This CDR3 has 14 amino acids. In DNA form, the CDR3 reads TGTGCCAGTGTACTAGCGGTGAACACCGGGGAGCTGTTTTTT. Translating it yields CASVLAVNTGELFF.

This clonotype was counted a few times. The CDR3 is CSARWQKQETQYF. As DNA, the CDR3 is TGCAGTGCTAGGTGGCAGAAACAAGAGACCCAGTACTTC. The chain carries TRBV20-1 and TRBJ2-5; unclear D gene. The CDR3 sequence is 13 residues long. Trimming took off 3 bases at V and 2 bases at J, with 10 bases between the two ends. CDR1 is DFQATT, CDR2 SNEGSKA, per germline (reference sequence).

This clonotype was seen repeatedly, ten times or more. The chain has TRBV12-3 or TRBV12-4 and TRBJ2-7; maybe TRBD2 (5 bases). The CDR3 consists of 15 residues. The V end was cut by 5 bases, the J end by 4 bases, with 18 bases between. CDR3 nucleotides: TGTGCCAGCAGTCTGGCGGGTGCCGAAGGGTACGAGCAGTACTTC. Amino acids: CASSLAGAEGYEQYF.

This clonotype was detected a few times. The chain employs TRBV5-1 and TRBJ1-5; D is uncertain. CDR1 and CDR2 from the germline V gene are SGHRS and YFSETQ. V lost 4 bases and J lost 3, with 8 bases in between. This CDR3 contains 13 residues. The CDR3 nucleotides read TGCGCCAGCAGCGTAGGATCCAATCAGCCCCAGCATTTT. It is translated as CASSVGSNQPQHF. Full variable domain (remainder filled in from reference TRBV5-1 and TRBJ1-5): KAGVTQTPRYLIKTRGQQVTLSCSPISGHRSVSWYQQTPGQGLQFLFEYFSETQRNKGNFPGRFSGRQFSNSRSEMNVSTLELGDSALYLCASSVGSNQPQHFGDGTRLSIL.

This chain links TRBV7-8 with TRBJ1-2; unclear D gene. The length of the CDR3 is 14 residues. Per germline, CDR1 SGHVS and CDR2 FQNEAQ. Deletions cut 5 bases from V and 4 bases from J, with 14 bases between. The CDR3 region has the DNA TGTGCCAGCAGCGCCCGGTCAAACACCTATGGCTACACCTTC. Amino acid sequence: CASSARSNTYGYTF.

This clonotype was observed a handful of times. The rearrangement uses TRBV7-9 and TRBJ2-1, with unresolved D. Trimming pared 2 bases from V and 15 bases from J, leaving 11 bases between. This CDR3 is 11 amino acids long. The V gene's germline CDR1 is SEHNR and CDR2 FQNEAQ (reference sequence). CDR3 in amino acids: CASSLSLNPFF. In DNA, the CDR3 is TGTGCCAGCAGCTTAAGCTTGAATCCGTTCTTC.

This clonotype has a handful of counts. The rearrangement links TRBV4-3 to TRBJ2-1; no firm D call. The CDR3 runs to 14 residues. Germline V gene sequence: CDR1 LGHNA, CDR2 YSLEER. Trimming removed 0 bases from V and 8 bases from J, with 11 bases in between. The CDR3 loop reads CASSQENRPHEQFF. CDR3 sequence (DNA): TGCGCCAGCAGCCAAGAGAATAGGCCCCATGAGCAGTTCTTC.

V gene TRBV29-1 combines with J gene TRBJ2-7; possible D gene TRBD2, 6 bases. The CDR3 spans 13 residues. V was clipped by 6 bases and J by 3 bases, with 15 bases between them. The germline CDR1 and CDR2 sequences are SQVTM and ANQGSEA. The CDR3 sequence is CSVWTVGGYEQYF. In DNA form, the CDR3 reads TGCAGCGTCTGGACTGTCGGGGGCTACGAGCAGTACTTC.

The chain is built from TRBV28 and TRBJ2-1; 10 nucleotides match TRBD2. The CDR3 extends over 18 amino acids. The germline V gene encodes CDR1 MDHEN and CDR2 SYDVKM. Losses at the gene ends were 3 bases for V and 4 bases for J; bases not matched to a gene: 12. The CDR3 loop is CASSFPGGSGRTYNEQFF. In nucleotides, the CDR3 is TGTGCCAGCAGTTTTCCGGGAGGTAGCGGGAGGACATACAATGAGCAGTTCTTC.

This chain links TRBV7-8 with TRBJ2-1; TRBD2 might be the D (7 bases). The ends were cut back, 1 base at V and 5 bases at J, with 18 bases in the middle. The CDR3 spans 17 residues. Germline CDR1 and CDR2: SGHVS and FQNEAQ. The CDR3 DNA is TGTGCCAGCAGCTTAGACGGGGGGCGGGAGTTTGACAATGAGCAGTTCTTC. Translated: CASSLDGGREFDNEQFF.

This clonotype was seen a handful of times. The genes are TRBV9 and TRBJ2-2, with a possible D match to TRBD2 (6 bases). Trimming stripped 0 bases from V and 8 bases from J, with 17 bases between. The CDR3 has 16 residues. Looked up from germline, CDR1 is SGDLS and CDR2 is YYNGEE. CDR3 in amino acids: CASSVGTSSPSGELFF. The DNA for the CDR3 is TGTGCCAGCAGCGTAGGCACTAGCAGTCCGTCGGGGGAGCTGTTTTTT. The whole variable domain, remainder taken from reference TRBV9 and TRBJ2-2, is DSGVTQTPKHLITATGQRVTLRCSPRSGDLSVYWYQQSLDQGLQFLIQYYNGEERAKGNILERFSAQQFPDLHSELNLSSLELGDSALYFCASSVGTSSPSGELFFGEGSRLTVL.

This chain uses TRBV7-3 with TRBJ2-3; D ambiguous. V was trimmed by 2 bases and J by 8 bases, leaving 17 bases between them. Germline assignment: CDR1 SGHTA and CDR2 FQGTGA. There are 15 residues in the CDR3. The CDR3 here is CASSLGQVRYGTQYF. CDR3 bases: TGTGCCAGCAGCTTAGGGCAGGTGCGGTATGGTACGCAGTATTTT.

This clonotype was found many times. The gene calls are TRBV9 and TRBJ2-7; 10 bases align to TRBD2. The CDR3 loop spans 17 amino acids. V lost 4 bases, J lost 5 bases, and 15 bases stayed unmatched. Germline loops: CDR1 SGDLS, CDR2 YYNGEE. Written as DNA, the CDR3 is TGTGCCAGCAGCCCTCCGGAGGCTAGCGGGAGACGGAACGAGCAGTACTTC. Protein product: CASSPPEASGRRNEQYF. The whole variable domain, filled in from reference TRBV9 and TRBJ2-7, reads DSGVTQTPKHLITATGQRVTLRCSPRSGDLSVYWYQQSLDQGLQFLIQYYNGEERAKGNILERFSAQQFPDLHSELNLSSLELGDSALYFCASSPPEASGRRNEQYFGPGTRLTVT.

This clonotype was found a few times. The CDR3 here is CASSYGGMNTEAFF. The CDR3 DNA reads TGTGCCAGCAGTTACGGAGGAATGAACACTGAAGCTTTCTTT. This chain connects TRBV6-5 to TRBJ1-1; the D is unclear. CDR1 and CDR2 (germline): MNHEY, SVGAGI. CDR3 length: 14 amino acids. V was trimmed by 2 bases and J by 0 bases, leaving 7 bases between them.

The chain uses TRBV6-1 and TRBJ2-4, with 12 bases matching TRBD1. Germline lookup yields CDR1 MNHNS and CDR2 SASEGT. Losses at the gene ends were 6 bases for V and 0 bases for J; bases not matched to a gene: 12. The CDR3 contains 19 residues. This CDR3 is CASSPWGGTGGAAKNIQYF. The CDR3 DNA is TGTGCCAGCAGCCCGTGGGGGGGGACAGGGGGCGCAGCCAAAAACATTCAGTACTTC.

CDR3 nucleotides: TGTGCCAGCAGCCGCCCCGCGGCTAGCACAGATACGCAGTATTTT. Encoded protein: CASSRPAASTDTQYF. The V call is TRBV7-8, the J call TRBJ2-3; D gene ambiguous. V was shortened by 5 bases and J by 0 bases, with 12 bases between the two germline ends. The germline gives CDR1 SGHVS, CDR2 FQNEAQ. This CDR3 spans 15 amino acids.

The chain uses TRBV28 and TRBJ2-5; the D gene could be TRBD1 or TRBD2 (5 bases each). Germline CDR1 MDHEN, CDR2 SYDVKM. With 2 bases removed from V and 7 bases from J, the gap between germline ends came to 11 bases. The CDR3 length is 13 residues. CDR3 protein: CASSLPKRGTQYF. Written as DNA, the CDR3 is TGTGCCAGCAGTTTACCAAAGAGGGGGACCCAGTACTTC. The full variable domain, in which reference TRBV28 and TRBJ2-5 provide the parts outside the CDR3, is DVKVTQSSRYLVKRTGEKVFLECVQDMDHENMFWYRQDPGLGLRLIYFSYDVKMKEKGDIPEGYSVSREKKERFSLILESASTNQTSMYLCASSLPKRGTQYFGPGTRLLVL.

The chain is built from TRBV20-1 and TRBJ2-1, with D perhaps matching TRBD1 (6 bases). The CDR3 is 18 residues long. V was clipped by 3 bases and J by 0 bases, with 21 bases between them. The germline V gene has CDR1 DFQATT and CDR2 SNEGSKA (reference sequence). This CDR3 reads CSARHRGGGGSSYNEQFF. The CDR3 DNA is TGCAGTGCTAGGCACCGCGGTGGGGGCGGCAGCTCCTACAATGAGCAGTTCTTC.

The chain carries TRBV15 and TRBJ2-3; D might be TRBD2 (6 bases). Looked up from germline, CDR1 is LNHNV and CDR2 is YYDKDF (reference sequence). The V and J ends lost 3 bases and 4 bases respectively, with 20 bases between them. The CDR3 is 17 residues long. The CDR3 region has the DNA TGTGCCACCAGCAGGAAAACCCCTAGCGCGGGTCCAGATACGCAGTATTTT. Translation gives CATSRKTPSAGPDTQYF.

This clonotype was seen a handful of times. CDR3 in amino acids: CASGLVLSTLAGLMNTGELFF. In nucleotides, the CDR3 is TGTGCTAGTGGTTTGGTACTTAGTACCCTAGCGGGGTTGATGAACACCGGGGAGCTGTTTTTT. The rearrangement links TRBV12-5 to TRBJ2-2; 9 bases map to TRBD2. V was pared by 0 bases and J by 1 base, with 15 bases of the junction left unmatched. CDR3 length equals 21 residues. CDR1 and CDR2 from the germline V gene are LGHNT and FRNRAP.

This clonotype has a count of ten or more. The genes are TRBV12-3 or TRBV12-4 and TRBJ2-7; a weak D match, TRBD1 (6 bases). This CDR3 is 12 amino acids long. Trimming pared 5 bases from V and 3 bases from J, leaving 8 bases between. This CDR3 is CASSPTGYEQYF. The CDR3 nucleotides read TGTGCCAGCAGTCCGACAGGCTACGAGCAGTACTTC.

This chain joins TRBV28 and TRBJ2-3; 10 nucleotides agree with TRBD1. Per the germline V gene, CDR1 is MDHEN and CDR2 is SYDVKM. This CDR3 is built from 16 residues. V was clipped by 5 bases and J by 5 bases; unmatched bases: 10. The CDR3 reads CASSMDDRGRGDTQYF. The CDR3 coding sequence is TGTGCCAGCAGTATGGATGACAGGGGGCGGGGAGATACGCAGTATTTT.

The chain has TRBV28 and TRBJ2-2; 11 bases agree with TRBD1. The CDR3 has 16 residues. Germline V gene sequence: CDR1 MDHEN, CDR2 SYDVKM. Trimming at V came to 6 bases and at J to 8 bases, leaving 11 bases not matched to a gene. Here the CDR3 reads CASRSTGTGGRGELFF. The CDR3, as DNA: TGTGCCAGCAGGTCTACCGGGACAGGGGGGCGAGGGGAGCTGTTTTTT. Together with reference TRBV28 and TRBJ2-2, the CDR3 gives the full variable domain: DVKVTQSSRYLVKRTGEKVFLECVQDMDHENMFWYRQDPGLGLRLIYFSYDVKMKEKGDIPEGYSVSREKKERFSLILESASTNQTSMYLCASRSTGTGGRGELFFGEGSRLTVL.